The clone carrying this TCR beta chain turned up a few times. The antigen is undetermined. The data stem from a study of beta chain features in type 1 diabetes. Overall study: Patients looked much like healthy donors when it came to age, gender and cell yields. Study results and limitations: Among patients, naive, central memory and Treg TCRB repertoires appeared more similar than among healthy donors. VDJ junctions sequenced from type 1 diabetes patients showed fewer insertions and more deletions.

Expressed TCRB transcripts were sequenced because the isolated RNA had all been reverse transcribed beforehand. Sequencing used immunoSEQ multiplex PCR; TCRdb keeps in-frame clones, though not all of them. The sample shows a few hundred thousand clones, 9.5% to 11% of them seen only once. Donors underwent one heparinised blood draw, about 110 mL on average. This CDR3 region has 15 residues. Trimming removed 0 bases at V and 1 base at J, with 10 bases between. Germline CDR1 reads MNHNY; CDR2 reads SVGAGI (reference sequence). The sample was naive CD4+ T cells from blood. The rearrangement uses TRBV6-6 and TRBJ2-7; D might be TRBD2 (5 bases). The sequence was collected from a woman aged 25 to 39 in good health. The CDR3 region has the DNA TGTGCCAGCAGTTACTCGCTAGGGAGTTCCTACGAGCAGTACTTC. Translation: CASSYSLGSSYEQYF.